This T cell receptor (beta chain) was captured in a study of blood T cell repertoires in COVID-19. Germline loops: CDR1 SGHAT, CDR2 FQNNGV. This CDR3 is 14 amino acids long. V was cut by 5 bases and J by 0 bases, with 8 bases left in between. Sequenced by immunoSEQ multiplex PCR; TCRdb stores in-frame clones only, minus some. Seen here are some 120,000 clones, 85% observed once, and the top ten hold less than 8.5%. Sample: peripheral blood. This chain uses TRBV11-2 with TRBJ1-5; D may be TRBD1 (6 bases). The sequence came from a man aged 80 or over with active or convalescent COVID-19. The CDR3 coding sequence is TGTGCCAGCAGCACAGGGTATAGCAATCAGCCCCAGCATTTT. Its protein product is CASSTGYSNQPQHF.